A selection of T cell receptor beta chains follows, all from one sample in a study of cytomegalovirus exposure and HLA in healthy donors. Method: immunoSEQ multiplex PCR; TCRdb's copy keeps in-frame clones and lacks some. This sample has about 170,000 clones; approximately 78% occur once, and the top ten carry 0.96%. Input material: PBMCs. These receptors came from a girl aged 2 to 10 in good health and CMV-seropositive. Both conserved end residues are part of each CDR3. A D gene is named only where the DNA matches it firmly. Rows give clone size only sometimes, using once, few, many, or a class for an expanded clone.

clone_size	d_call	v_call	j_call	cdr3_nt	cdr3_aa
-	TRBD1	TRBV27	TRBJ1-4	TGTGCCAGCAGTTTAAGACAGGGGGCGACAGAACTGTTTTTT	CASSLRQGATELFF
-	-	TRBV28	TRBJ2-1	TGCTCAACCGGGGATTACAATGAGCAGTTCTTC	CSTGDYNEQFF
-	-	TRBV4-1	TRBJ1-1	TGCGCCAGCAGCCCGAGGTTGCAGGAGGCACAAGCTTTCTTT	CASSPRLQEAQAFF
-	-	TRBV28	TRBJ2-7	TGTGCCAGCAGTTTATCAGGGGCCTACGAGCAGTACTTC	CASSLSGAYEQYF
-	-	TRBV4-1	TRBJ2-5	TGCGCCAGCAGTCCAAGATCTAGTAGTGACGAGACCCAGTACTTC	CASSPRSSSDETQYF
few	TRBD2	TRBV9	TRBJ2-3	TGTGCCAGCAGCGTACCAAGGGCGGGAGTGTCAGATACGCAGTATTTT	CASSVPRAGVSDTQYF
-	-	TRBV5-4	TRBJ1-2	TGTGCCAGCAGCTTGGCGGGTGCGGGGGGCAATGGCTACACCTTC	CASSLAGAGGNGYTF
few	-	TRBV30	TRBJ1-3	TGTGCCTGGAGTCTTCCGGAGGCCAACTCTGGAAACACCATATATTTT	CAWSLPEANSGNTIYF
-	-	TRBV6-5	TRBJ1-1	TGTGCCAGCGGGCGGGGGAACGCTGAAGCTTTCTTT	CASGRGNAEAFF
-	-	TRBV30	TRBJ2-7	TGTGCCTGGAGTAACAAGAGGGAGACTGACGAGCAGTACTTC	CAWSNKRETDEQYF
-	TRBD1	TRBV5-1	TRBJ2-3	TGCGCCAGCAGCGCCGGGACAGGGAGCACAGATACGCAGTATTTT	CASSAGTGSTDTQYF
once	TRBD1	TRBV7-2	TRBJ1-1	TGTGCCAGCAGCTACAGGGGAACGGGGGTCACTGAAGCTTTCTTT	CASSYRGTGVTEAFF
-	TRBD2	TRBV6-5	TRBJ2-3	TGTGCCAGCAGTTACCAGGCCGGGAGGGGATCAGATACGCAGTATTTT	CASSYQAGRGSDTQYF
-	-	TRBV30	TRBJ2-2	TGTGCCTGGAGTGCGACTTGGACCGGGGAGCTGTTTTTT	CAWSATWTGELFF
-	-	TRBV30	TRBJ2-3	TGTGCCTGGAGTTGGGGCGGCACAGATACGCAGTATTTT	CAWSWGGTDTQYF
-	-	TRBV2	TRBJ2-5	TGTGCCAGCAGTGAAGCGAACTTTGTAGAGACCCAGTACTTC	CASSEANFVETQYF
-	TRBD1	TRBV19	TRBJ2-3	TGTGCCAGCAGACCGACAGGGGAGCCAGATACGCAGTATTTT	CASRPTGEPDTQYF
-	-	TRBV5-1	TRBJ2-7	TGCGCCAGCAGCCGAGGGCTTTCGGACGAGCAGTACTTC	CASSRGLSDEQYF
-	-	TRBV13	TRBJ2-1	TGTGCCAGCAGCTTAGGTCTCTCGGGGAATGAGCAGTTCTTC	CASSLGLSGNEQFF
-	TRBD1	TRBV2	TRBJ1-2	TGTGCCAGCAGGGGTCCCGGGACAGGGATGGAGAGCTACACCTTC	CASRGPGTGMESYTF
-	-	TRBV18	TRBJ2-5	TGTGCCAGCTCACCACCGGCCCTAGAGACCCAGTACTTC	CASSPPALETQYF
once	TRBD2	TRBV4-1	TRBJ2-1	TGCGCCAGCAGCCAACTAAGGGACTACTACAATGAGCAGTTCTTC	CASSQLRDYYNEQFF
-	-	TRBV28	TRBJ2-7	TGTGCCAGCAGTTTGACTACCGACGTGTACGAGCAGTACTTC	CASSLTTDVYEQYF
-	-	TRBV29-1	TRBJ1-1	TGCAGCGTTGTTTCACAAGGCGGCACTGAAGCTTTCTTT	CSVVSQGGTEAFF
-	-	TRBV4-2	TRBJ2-3	TGTGCCAGCAGCCAAGTCTCTAGCGTTGGTGCAGATACGCAGTATTTT	CASSQVSSVGADTQYF
-	TRBD1	TRBV5-4	TRBJ1-2	TGTGCCAGCAGACCTGGACAGGGGACGGGCTATGGCTACACCTTC	CASRPGQGTGYGYTF
-	TRBD1	TRBV5-1	TRBJ2-1	TGCGCCAGCAGCCTGTTTGGGGACAGGGGTAATGAGCAGTTCTTC	CASSLFGDRGNEQFF
few	TRBD2	TRBV5-1	TRBJ2-5	TGCGCCAGCAGCCCCGGGACTATTGAGACCCAGTACTTC	CASSPGTIETQYF
-	-	TRBV27	TRBJ2-3	TGTGCCAGCAGATCCCGACCTCGAGGGCGGGGGCGATTGATCACAGATACGCAGTATTTT	CASRSRPRGRGRLITDTQYF
-	TRBD2	TRBV4-1	TRBJ2-3	TGCGCCAGCAGCCATCGCCCCCCACTAGCGGGGGACCAAAACGATACGCAGTATTTT	CASSHRPPLAGDQNDTQYF
-	TRBD1	TRBV5-4	TRBJ2-7	TGTGCCAGCAGCGGCCCCGGGACAGCTTCCTACGAGCAGTACTTC	CASSGPGTASYEQYF
-	TRBD1	TRBV28	TRBJ2-1	TGTGCCAGCAGAAACAGGGGGATAGACAATGAGCAGTTCTTC	CASRNRGIDNEQFF
-	-	TRBV28	TRBJ2-3	TGTGCCAGCAGTTCCTCGGAGGGCACAGATACGCAGTATTTT	CASSSSEGTDTQYF